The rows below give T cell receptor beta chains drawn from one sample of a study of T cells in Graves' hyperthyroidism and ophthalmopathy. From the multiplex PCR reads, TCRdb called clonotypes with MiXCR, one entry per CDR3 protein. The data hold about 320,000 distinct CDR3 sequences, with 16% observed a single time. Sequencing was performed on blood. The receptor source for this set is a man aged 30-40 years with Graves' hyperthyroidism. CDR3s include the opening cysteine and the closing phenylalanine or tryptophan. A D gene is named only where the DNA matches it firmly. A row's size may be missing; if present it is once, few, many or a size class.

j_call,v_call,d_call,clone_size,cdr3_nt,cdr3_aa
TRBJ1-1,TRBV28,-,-,TGTGCCAGCAAGCTCCGGGACTCCAAAGCTTTCTTT,CASKLRDSKAFF
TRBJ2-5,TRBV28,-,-,TGTACCAGCAGTTTCGAGACATTCGAGACCCAGTACTTC,CTSSFETFETQYF
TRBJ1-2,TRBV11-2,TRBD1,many,TGTGCCAGCAGCTTAGGGGGACAGGGCGGTTATGGCTACACCTTC,CASSLGGQGGYGYTF
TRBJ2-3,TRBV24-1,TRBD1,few,TGTGCCACCAGTGACCCTCGACAGGGCAGCACAGATACGCAGTATTTT,CATSDPRQGSTDTQYF
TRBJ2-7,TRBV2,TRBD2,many,TGTGCCAGCACAAGACTAGCGGGAGAAGACGAGCAGTACTTC,CASTRLAGEDEQYF
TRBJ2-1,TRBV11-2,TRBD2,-,TGTGCCAGCAGCTTGGGTGAGGGAGGGCACCACAATGAGCAGTTCTTC,CASSLGEGGHHNEQFF
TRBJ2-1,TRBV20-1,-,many,TGCAGTGCCTTTTGGGGGAGCTCCTACAATGAGCAGTTCTTC,CSAFWGSSYNEQFF
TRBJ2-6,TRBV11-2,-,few,TGTGCCAGCAGCTTAGCCTTTCGACCTCTCCCCCCTGGGGCCAACGTCCTGACTTTC,CASSLAFRPLPPGANVLTF
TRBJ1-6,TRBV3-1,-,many,TGTGCCAGCAGCCAAGATTTTGTGGGGCGGTATAATTCACCCCTCCACTTT,CASSQDFVGRYNSPLHF
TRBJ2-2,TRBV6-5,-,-,TGTGCCAGCAGTTACCAGGTTACCGGGGAGCTGTTTTTT,CASSYQVTGELFF
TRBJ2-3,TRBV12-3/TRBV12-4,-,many,TGTGCCAGCGGGGTGGGGATATCCGACACAGATACGCAGTATTTT,CASGVGISDTDTQYF
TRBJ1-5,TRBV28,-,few,TGTGCCAGCAGGGGTTCATGGGGGGACGTTCAGCCCCAGCATTTT,CASRGSWGDVQPQHF